The 14 T cell receptor beta chains given below trace back to one sample, sequenced in a study of control samples from healthy donors and cancer patients. Generated by immunoSEQ multiplex PCR, the TCRdb table keeps only in-frame clones and is missing some. The sample includes about 94,000 clones, 90% of them seen just once. Material for sequencing was blood. The receptors stem from a woman under 30 in good health.

The V and J genes are TRBV3-1 (or the pseudogene TRBV3-2) and TRBJ2-1; D perhaps matches TRBD2 (7 bases). The CDR3 sequence is 15 residues long. Germline CDR1 is LGHDT and CDR2 is YNNKEL (reference sequence). The germline V and J ends were trimmed by 4 bases and 4 bases, with 14 bases remaining between them. CDR3: CASSREAGAYNEQFF. Written as DNA, the CDR3 is TGTGCCAGCAGCCGAGAGGCGGGGGCATACAATGAGCAGTTCTTC.

This sequence joins TRBV19 and TRBJ1-2, with TRBD1 as a possible D gene (5 bases). Germline CDR1 reads LNHDA; CDR2 reads SQIVND (reference sequence). The CDR3 is 14 residues long. V shed 8 bases and J shed 4 bases, with 17 bases lying between them. CDR3 loop: CASRLPGGSYGYTF. In nucleotides, the CDR3 is TGTGCCAGTCGTTTGCCCGGGGGGTCCTATGGCTACACCTTC.

V gene TRBV9 combines with J gene TRBJ2-1; the D gene is possibly TRBD2 (6 bases). This CDR3 region has 16 residues. Looked up from germline, CDR1 is SGDLS and CDR2 is YYNGEE. V lost 2 bases, J lost 2 bases, and 14 bases lay in between. The CDR3: CASSVSGLSTYNEQFF. The CDR3 bases are TGTGCCAGCAGCGTCTCGGGACTCTCAACCTACAATGAGCAGTTCTTC.

The V gene is TRBV25-1, the J gene TRBJ1-4, with 8 bases identical to TRBD1. V lost 10 bases, J lost 5 bases, and 9 bases stayed unmatched. The germline V gene encodes CDR1 MGHDK and CDR2 SYGVNS. The CDR3 is made up of 14 amino acids. This CDR3 reads CATMDRAANEKLFF. The CDR3 DNA reads as TGTGCCACCATGGACAGGGCCGCGAATGAAAAACTGTTTTTT.

Note on this clone: The germline gene is not matched at one end of the junction; a read error may be the cause. The chain recombines TRBV6-1 with TRBJ1-2; no firm D call. The CDR3 has 13 amino acids. Germline CDR1 reads MNHNS; CDR2 reads SASEGT. The CDR3 protein is CASSEYPMGRAHF. CDR3 bases: TGTGCCAGCAGTGAATATCCCATGGGCAGAGCTCATTTC.

The gene calls are TRBV3-1 (or the pseudogene TRBV3-2) and TRBJ1-1, with TRBD1 matching over 7 bases. This CDR3 has 14 amino acids. Looked up from germline, CDR1 is LGHDT and CDR2 is YNNKEL (reference sequence). The trim removed 1 base at V and 3 bases at J, leaving 2 bases unmatched. The CDR3 DNA reads as TGTGCCAGCAGCCAAGGCCAGGGGGACACTGAAGCTTTCTTT. Amino acid sequence: CASSQGQGDTEAFF.

The V call is TRBV9, the J call TRBJ1-2; possible D gene TRBD1, 5 bases. This CDR3 is built from 15 residues. Germline CDR1 reads SGDLS; CDR2 reads YYNGEE. Trimming removed 4 bases at V and 0 bases at J, with 13 bases between. CDR3 region: CASSSRQLANYGYTF. In DNA form, the CDR3 reads TGTGCCAGCAGCTCCCGACAGTTAGCTAACTATGGCTACACCTTC. The variable domain in full, with the rest retrieved from reference TRBV9 and TRBJ1-2, is DSGVTQTPKHLITATGQRVTLRCSPRSGDLSVYWYQQSLDQGLQFLIQYYNGEERAKGNILERFSAQQFPDLHSELNLSSLELGDSALYFCASSSRQLANYGYTFGSGTRLTVV.

The V call is TRBV2, the J call TRBJ1-1; 7 positions agree with TRBD1. CDR1 is SNHLY, CDR2 FYNNEI, per germline. The CDR3 sequence is 14 residues long. V lost 4 bases, J lost 4 bases, and 6 bases stayed unmatched. CDR3 residues: CASSARQGSTEAFF. DNA for the CDR3: TGTGCCAGCAGTGCTCGACAGGGAAGCACTGAAGCTTTCTTT.

The CDR3 here is CATSDPGLGQETQYF. The DNA of the CDR3 is TGTGCCACCAGTGACCCCGGACTAGGCCAAGAGACCCAGTACTTC. The chain uses TRBV24-1 and TRBJ2-5; TRBD2 aligns across 7 bases. The germline CDR1 and CDR2 sequences are KGHDR and SFDVKD. The length of the CDR3 is 15 residues. V lost 4 bases to trimming and J lost 1 base; unmatched junction nucleotides: 5.

The chain has TRBV7-8 and TRBJ2-7, with TRBD1 matching over 8 bases. Unmatched junction bases numbered 3, after V lost 1 base and J lost 4 bases. In germline, CDR1 is SGHVS, CDR2 FQNEAQ. The CDR3 is 14 residues long. In nucleotides, the CDR3 is TGTGCCAGCAGCTTAGGGACAGGGTCATACGAGCAGTACTTC. It codes for CASSLGTGSYEQYF.

This chain connects TRBV29-1 to TRBJ2-3; the D gene is possibly TRBD2 (7 bases). With 4 bases removed from V and 1 base from J, the gap between germline ends came to 18 bases. In germline, CDR1 is SQVTM, CDR2 ANQGSEA. This CDR3 has 16 amino acids. CDR3 in DNA: TGCAGCGTTGGGGTAGGGGGGGCGGTCGGCACAGATACGCAGTATTTT. Its protein is CSVGVGGAVGTDTQYF.

V usage is TRBV6-5 and J usage is TRBJ1-6; TRBD1 is a possible D gene (6 bases). The germline V and J ends were trimmed by 9 bases and 5 bases, with 14 bases remaining between them. CDR1 is MNHEY and CDR2 is SVGAGI in the germline V gene. The CDR3 length is 14 residues. In nucleotides, the CDR3 is TGTGCCAGGAAAACAGGGTACCATAATTCACCCCTCCACTTT. Translation: CARKTGYHNSPLHF.

The chain links TRBV9 to TRBJ2-5, with D possibly matching TRBD1 (5 bases). The CDR3 extends over 15 amino acids. The V and J ends lost 0 bases and 4 bases respectively, with 13 bases between them. CDR1 SGDLS and CDR2 YYNGEE come from the germline V gene. CDR3 nucleotides: TGTGCCAGCAGCGTAGGGACATCTTTTTCAGAGACCCAGTACTTC. This codes for CASSVGTSFSETQYF.

The J gene is TRBJ2-7, the V gene TRBV10-3; weak D call: TRBD1 (7 bases). Germline V CDR1 and CDR2: ENHRY, SYGVKD. The CDR3 is 14 residues long. Trimming shortened V by 4 bases and J by 3 bases, and 13 bases separated the two germline ends. The CDR3, as DNA: TGTGCCATCAGTGGACAGGGACTGAACTACGAGCAGTACTTC. This sequence encodes CAISGQGLNYEQYF.